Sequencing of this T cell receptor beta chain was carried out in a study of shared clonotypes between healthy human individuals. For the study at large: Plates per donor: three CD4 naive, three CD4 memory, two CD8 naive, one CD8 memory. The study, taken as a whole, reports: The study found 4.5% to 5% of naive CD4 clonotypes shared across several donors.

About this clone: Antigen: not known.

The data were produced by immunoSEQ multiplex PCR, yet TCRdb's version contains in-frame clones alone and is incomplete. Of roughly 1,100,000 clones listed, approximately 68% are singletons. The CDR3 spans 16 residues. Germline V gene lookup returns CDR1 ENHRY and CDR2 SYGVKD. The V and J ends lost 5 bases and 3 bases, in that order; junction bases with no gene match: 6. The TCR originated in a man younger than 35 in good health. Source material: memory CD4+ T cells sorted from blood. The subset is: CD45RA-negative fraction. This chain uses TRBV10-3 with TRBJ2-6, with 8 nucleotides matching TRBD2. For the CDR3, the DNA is TGTGCCATCAGTAGCGGGGGAGTCGATGGGGCCAACGTCCTGACTTTC. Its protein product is CAISSGGVDGANVLTF.